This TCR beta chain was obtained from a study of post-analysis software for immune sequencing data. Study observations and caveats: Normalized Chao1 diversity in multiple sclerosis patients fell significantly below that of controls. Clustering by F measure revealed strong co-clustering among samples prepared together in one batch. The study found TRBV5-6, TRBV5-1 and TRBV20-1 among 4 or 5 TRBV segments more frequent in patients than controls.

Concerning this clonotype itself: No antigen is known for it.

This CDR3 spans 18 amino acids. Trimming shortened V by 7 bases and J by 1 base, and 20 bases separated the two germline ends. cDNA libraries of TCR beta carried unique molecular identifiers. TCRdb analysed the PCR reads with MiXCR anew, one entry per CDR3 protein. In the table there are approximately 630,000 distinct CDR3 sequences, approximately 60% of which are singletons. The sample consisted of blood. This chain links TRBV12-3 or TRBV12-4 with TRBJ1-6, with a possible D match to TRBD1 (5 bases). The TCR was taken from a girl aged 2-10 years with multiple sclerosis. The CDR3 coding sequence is TGTGCCAGCACCTCCAGCAGGGAGGCAGGGTCCTATAATTCACCCCTCCACTTT. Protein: CASTSSREAGSYNSPLHF.